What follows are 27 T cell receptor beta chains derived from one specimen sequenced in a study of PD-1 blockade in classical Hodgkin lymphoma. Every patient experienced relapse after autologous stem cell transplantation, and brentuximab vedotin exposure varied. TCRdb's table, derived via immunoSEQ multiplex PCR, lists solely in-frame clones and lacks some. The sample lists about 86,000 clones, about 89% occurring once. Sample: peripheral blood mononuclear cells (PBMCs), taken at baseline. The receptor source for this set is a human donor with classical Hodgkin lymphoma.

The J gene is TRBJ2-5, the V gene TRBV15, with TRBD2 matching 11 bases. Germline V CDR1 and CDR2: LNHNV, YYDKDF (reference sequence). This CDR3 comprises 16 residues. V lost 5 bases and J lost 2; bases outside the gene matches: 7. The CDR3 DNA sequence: TGTGCCACCAGCCCAACCGGGACTAGCGGACAAGAGACCCAGTACTTC. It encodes CATSPTGTSGQETQYF. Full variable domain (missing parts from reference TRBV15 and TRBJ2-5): DAMVIQNPRYQVTQFGKPVTLSCSQTLNHNVMYWYQQKSSQAPKLLFHYYDKDFNNEADTPDNFQSRRPNTSFCFLDIRSPGLGDTAMYLCATSPTGTSGQETQYFGPGTRLLVL.

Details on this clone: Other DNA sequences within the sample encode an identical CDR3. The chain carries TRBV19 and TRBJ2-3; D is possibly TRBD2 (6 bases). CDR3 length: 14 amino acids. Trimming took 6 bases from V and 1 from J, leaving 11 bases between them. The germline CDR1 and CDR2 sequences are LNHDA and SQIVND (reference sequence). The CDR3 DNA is TGTGCCAGTAGCCCGGGACTCCGCACAGATACGCAGTATTTT. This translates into CASSPGLRTDTQYF.

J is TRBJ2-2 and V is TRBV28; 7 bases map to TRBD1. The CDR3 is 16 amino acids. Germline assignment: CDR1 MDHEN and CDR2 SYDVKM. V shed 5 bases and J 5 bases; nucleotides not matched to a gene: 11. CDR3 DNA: TGTGCCAGCAGTAATCTTAGGACAGGCGAGACCGGGGAGCTGTTTTTT. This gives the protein CASSNLRTGETGELFF.

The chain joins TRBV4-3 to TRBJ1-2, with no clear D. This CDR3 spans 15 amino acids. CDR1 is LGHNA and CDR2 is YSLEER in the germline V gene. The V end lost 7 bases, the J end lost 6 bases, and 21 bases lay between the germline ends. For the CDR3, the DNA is TGCGCCAGCACCTCCGGGGTGGGAAGGATCGATGGCTACACCTTC. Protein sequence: CASTSGVGRIDGYTF.

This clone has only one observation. DNA for the CDR3: TGTGCCAGCAGCCCCCACAGGGATTACGAGCAGTACTTC. Protein: CASSPHRDYEQYF. This chain uses TRBV7-6 with TRBJ2-7; tentative D call: TRBD1 (6 bases). Germline CDR1 and CDR2: SGHVS and FNYEAQ. This CDR3 has 13 amino acids. Trimming removed 5 bases from V and 4 bases from J, with 12 bases in between.

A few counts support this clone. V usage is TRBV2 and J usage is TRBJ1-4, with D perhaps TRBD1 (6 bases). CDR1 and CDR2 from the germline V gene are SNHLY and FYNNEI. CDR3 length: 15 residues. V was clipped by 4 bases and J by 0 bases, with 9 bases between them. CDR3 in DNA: TGTGCCAGCAGTGTTAAGGGGGCAACTAATGAAAAACTGTTTTTT. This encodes CASSVKGATNEKLFF.

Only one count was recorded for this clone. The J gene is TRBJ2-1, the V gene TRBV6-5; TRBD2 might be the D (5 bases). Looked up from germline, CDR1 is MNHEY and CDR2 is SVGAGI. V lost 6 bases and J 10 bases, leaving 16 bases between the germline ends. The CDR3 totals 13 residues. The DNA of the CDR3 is TGTGCCAGCAGCCGCTTAGTCGAGGGCGAGCAGTTCTTC. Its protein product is CASSRLVEGEQFF.

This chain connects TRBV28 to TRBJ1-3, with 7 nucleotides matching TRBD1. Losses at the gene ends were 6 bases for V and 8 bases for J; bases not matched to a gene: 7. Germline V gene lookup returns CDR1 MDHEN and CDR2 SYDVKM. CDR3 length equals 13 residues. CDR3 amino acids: CASRRDRVDTIYF. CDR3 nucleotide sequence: TGTGCCAGCAGACGCGACAGGGTGGACACCATATATTTT.

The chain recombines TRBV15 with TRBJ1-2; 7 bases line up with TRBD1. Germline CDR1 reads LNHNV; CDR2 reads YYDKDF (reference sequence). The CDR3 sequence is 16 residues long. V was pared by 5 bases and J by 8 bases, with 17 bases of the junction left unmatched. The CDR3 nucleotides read TGTGCCACCAGCCAAAGTGGAGCTACAGGGGAGGGAGGCTACACCTTC. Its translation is CATSQSGATGEGGYTF.

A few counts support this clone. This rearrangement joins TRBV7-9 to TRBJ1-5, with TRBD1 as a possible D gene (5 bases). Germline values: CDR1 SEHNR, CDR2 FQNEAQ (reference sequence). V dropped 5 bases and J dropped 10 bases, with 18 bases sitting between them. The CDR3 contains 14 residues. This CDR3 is CASSPASAGSPQHF. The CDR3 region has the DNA TGTGCCAGCAGCCCAGCGTCGGCAGGGTCCCCCCAGCATTTT.

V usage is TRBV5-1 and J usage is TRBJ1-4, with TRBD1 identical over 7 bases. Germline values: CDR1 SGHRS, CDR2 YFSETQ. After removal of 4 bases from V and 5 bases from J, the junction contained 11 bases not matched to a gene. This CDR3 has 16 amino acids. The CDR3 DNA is TGCGCCAGCAGCCGGGGGGACAGACCATTCAATGAAAAACTGTTTTTT. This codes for CASSRGDRPFNEKLFF.

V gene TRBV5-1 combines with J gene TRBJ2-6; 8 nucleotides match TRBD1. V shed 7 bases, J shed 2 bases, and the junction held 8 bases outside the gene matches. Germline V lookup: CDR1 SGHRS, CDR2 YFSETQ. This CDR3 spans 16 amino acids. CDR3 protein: CASGSGTGTGANVLTF. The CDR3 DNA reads TGCGCCAGCGGATCCGGGACAGGCACTGGGGCCAACGTCCTGACTTTC.

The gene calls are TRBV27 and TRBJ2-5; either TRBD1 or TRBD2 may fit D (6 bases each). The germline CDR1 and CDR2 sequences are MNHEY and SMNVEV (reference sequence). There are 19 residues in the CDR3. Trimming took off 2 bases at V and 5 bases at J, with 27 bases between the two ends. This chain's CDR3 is CASSLETGTPGLPIETQYF. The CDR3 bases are TGTGCCAGCAGTTTAGAAACAGGGACTCCGGGACTCCCGATTGAGACCCAGTACTTC.

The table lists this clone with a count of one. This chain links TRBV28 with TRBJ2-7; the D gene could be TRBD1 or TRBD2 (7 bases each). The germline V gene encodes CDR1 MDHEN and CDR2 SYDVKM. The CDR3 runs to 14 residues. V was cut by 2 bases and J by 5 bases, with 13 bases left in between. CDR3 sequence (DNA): TGTGCCAGCAGTTTAGCTGCAGGGGGGGACGAGCAGTACTTC. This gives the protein CASSLAAGGDEQYF.

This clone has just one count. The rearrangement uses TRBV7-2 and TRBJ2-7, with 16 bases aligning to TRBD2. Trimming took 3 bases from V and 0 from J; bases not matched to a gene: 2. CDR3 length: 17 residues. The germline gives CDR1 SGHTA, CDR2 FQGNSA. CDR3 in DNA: TGTGCCAGCAGCTTTGGGACTAGCGGGAGGGCCTCCTACGAGCAGTACTTC. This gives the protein CASSFGTSGRASYEQYF.

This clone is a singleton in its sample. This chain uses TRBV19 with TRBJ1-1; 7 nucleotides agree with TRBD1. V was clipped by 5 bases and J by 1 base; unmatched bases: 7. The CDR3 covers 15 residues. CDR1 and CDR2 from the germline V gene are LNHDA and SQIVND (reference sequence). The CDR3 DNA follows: TGTGCCAGTAGTGCCGGACAGGCGGGGAACACTGAAGCTTTCTTT. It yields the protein CASSAGQAGNTEAFF.

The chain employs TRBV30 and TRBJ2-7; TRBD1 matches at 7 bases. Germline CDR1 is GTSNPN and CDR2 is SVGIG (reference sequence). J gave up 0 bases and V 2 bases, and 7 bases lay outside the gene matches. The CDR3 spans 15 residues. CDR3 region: CAWSSGGLGSYEQYF. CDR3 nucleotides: TGTGCCTGGAGTTCAGGGGGATTGGGCTCCTACGAGCAGTACTTC.

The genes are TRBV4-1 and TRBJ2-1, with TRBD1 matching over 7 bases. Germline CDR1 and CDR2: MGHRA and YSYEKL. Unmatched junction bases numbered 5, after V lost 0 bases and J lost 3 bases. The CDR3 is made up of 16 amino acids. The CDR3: CASSQDPRDSYNEQFF. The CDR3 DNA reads TGCGCCAGCAGCCAAGATCCACGGGACAGCTACAATGAGCAGTTCTTC.

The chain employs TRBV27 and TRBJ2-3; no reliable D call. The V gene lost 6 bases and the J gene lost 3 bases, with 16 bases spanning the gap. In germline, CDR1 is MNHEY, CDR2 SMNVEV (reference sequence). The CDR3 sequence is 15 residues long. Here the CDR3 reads CASRPRTWGTDTQYF. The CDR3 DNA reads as TGTGCCAGCAGGCCAAGGACGTGGGGAACAGATACGCAGTATTTT.

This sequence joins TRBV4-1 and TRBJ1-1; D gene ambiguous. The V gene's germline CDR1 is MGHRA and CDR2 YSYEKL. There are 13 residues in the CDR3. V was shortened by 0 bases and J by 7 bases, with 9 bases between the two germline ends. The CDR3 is CASSQENGSEAFF. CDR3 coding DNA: TGCGCCAGCAGCCAAGAGAACGGAAGTGAAGCTTTCTTT.

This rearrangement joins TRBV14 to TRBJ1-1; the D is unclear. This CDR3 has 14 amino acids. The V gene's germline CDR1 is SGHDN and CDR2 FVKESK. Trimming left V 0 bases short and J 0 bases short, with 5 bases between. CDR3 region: CASSQDLLNTEAFF. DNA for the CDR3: TGTGCCAGCAGCCAAGACCTGTTGAACACTGAAGCTTTCTTT.

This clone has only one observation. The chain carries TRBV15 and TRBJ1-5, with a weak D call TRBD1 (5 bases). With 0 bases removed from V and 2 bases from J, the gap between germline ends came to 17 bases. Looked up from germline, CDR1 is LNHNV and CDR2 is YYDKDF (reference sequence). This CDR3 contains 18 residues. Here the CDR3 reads CATSRDRIGALGNQPQHF. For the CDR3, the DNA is TGTGCCACCAGCAGAGATCGTATCGGGGCCCTGGGCAATCAGCCCCAGCATTTT.

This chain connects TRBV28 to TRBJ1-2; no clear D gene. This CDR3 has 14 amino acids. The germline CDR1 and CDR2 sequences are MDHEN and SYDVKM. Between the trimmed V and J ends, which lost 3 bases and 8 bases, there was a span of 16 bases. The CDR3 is CASSFQNSVSGYTF. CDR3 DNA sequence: TGTGCCAGCAGTTTTCAAAACAGTGTTTCGGGCTACACCTTC.

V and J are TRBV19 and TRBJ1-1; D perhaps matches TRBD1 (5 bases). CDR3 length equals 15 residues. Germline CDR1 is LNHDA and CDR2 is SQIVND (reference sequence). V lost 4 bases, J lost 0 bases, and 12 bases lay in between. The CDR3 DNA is TGTGCCAGTAGTAAGGGGTTGACAGTGAACACTGAAGCTTTCTTT. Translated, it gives CASSKGLTVNTEAFF.

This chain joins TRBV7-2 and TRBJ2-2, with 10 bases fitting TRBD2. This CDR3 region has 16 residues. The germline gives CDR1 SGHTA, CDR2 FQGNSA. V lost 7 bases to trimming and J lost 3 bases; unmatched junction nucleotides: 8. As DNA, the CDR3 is TGTGCCAGCATGAGCGGGAGGGTGAGGGACACCGGGGAGCTGTTTTTT. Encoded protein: CASMSGRVRDTGELFF.

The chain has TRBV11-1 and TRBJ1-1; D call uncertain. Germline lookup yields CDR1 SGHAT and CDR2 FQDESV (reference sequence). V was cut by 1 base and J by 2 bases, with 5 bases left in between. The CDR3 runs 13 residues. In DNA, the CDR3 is TGTGCCAGCAGCTTAGGGAGCAACACTGAAGCTTTCTTT. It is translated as CASSLGSNTEAFF. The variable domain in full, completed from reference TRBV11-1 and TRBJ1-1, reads EAEVAQSPRYKITEKSQAVAFWCDPISGHATLYWYRQILGQGPELLVQFQDESVVDDSQLPKDRFSAERLKGVDSTLKIQPAELGDSAMYLCASSLGSNTEAFFGQGTRLTVV.

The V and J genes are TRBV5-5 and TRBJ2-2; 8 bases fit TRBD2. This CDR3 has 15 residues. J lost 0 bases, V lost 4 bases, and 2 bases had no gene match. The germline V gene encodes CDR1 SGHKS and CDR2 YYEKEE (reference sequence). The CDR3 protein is CASSLTSANTGELFF. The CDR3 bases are TGTGCCAGCAGCCTGACTAGCGCGAACACCGGGGAGCTGTTTTTT.